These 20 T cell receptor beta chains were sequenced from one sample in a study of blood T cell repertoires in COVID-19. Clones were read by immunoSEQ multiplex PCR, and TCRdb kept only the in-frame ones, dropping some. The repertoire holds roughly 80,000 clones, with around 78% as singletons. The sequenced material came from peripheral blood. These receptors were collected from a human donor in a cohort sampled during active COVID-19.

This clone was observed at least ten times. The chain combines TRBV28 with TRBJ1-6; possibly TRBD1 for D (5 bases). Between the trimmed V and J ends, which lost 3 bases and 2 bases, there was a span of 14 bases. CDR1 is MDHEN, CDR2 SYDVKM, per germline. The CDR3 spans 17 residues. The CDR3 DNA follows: TGTGCCAGCAGTTTCCCTCCGACAGCTACCTATAATTCACCCCTCCACTTT. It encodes CASSFPPTATYNSPLHF.

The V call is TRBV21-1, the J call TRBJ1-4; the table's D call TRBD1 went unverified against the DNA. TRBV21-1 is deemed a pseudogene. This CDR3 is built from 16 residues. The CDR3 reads CASSKVTPDRDEKLFF. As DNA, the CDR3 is TGTGCCAGCAGCAAAGTAACCCCGGACAGGGATGAAAAACTGTTTTTT.

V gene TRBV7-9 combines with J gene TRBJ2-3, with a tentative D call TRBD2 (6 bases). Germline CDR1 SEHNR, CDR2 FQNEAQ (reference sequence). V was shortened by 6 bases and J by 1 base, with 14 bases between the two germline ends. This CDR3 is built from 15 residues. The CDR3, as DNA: TGTGCCAGCAGTTACCCTTGGGGGGGCACAGATACGCAGTATTTT. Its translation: CASSYPWGGTDTQYF.

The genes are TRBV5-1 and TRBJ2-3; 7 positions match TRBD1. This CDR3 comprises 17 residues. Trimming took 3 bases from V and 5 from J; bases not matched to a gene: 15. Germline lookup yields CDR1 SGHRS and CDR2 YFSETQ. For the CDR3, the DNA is TGCGCCAGCAGCTCTAGATCGACAGGGAACAGAGTAGATACGCAGTATTTT. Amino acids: CASSSRSTGNRVDTQYF.

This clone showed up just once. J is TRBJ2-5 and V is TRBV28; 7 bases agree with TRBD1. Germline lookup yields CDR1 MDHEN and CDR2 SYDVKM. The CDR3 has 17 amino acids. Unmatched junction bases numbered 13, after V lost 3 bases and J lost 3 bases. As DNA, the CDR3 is TGTGCCAGCAGTTTGCCCCCATTCGGACAGGTCAAAGAGACCCAGTACTTC. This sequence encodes CASSLPPFGQVKETQYF.

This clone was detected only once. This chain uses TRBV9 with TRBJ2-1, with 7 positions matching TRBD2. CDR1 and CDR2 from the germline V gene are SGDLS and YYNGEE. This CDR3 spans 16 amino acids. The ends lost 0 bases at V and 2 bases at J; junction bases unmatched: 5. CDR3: CASSVVNGRPYNEQFF. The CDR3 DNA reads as TGTGCCAGCAGCGTAGTGAACGGGAGGCCCTACAATGAGCAGTTCTTC.

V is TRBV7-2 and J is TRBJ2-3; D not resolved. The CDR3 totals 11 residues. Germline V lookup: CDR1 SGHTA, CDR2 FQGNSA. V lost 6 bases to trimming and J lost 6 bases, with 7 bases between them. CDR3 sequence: CASSQRDTQYF. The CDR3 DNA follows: TGTGCCAGCAGTCAGAGGGATACGCAGTATTTT.

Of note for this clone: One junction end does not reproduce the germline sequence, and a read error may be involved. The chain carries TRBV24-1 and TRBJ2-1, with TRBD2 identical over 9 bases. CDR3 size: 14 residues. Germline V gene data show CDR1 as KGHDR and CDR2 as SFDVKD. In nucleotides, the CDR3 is TGTGCCGCCAGTGATTGGACTAGCGAGGGTGAGCAGTTCTTC. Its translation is CAASDWTSEGEQFF.

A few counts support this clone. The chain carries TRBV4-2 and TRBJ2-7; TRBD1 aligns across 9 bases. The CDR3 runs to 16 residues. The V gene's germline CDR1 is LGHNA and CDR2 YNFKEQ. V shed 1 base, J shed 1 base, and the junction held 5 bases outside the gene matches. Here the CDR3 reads CASSQVGQGASYEQYF. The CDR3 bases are TGTGCCAGCAGCCAAGTGGGACAGGGCGCATCCTACGAGCAGTACTTC.

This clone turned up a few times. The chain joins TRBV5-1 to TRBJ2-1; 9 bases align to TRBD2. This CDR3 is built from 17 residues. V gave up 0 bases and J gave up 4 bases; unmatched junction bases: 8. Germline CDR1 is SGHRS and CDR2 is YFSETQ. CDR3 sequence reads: CASSLGRVTSGYNEQFF. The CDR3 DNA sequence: TGCGCCAGCAGCTTGGGGAGGGTGACTAGCGGTTACAATGAGCAGTTCTTC.

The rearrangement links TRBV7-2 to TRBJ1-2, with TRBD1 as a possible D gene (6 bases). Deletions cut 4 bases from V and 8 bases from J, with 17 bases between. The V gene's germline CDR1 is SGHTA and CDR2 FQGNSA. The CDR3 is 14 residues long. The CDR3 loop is CASSSGTFSTGYTF. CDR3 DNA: TGTGCCAGCAGCTCCGGGACATTCTCAACCGGCTACACCTTC.

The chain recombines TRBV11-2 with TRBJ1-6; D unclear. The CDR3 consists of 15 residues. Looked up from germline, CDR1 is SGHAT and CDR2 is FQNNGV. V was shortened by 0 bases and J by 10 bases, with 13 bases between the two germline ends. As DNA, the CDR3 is TGTGCCAGCAGCTTAGACCCACAAGGCGGCTCACCCCTCCACTTT. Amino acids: CASSLDPQGGSPLHF.

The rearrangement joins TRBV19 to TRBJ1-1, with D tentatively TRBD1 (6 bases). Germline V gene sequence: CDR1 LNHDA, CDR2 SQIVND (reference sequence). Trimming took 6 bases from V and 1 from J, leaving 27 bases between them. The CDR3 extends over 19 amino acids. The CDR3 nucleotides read TGTGCCAGTAGACTTAGCCGGGACACCACTCTTGGGGCGAACACTGAAGCTTTCTTT. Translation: CASRLSRDTTLGANTEAFF.

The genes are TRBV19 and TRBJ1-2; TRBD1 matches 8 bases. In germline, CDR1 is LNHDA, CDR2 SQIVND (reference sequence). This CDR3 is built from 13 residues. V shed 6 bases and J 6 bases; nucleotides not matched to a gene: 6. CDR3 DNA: TGTGCCAGTAGCCAGACAGGGGAGGATGGCTACACCTTC. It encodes CASSQTGEDGYTF. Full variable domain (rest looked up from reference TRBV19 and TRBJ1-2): DGGITQSPKYLFRKEGQNVTLSCEQNLNHDAMYWYRQDPGQGLRLIYYSQIVNDFQKGDIAEGYSVSREKKESFPLTVTSAQKNPTAFYLCASSQTGEDGYTFGSGTRLTVV.

The chain's CDR3 is CASSSGQGDTEAFF. DNA for the CDR3: TGCGCCAGCAGCTCCGGACAGGGGGACACTGAAGCTTTCTTT. This sequence joins TRBV5-1 and TRBJ1-1, with 10 nucleotides matching TRBD1. This CDR3 is built from 14 residues. Trimming cost V 3 bases and J 3 bases; bases outside gene matches: 2. Germline V gives CDR1 SGHRS, CDR2 YFSETQ.

The CDR3 spells CASSSQGAAWDTGELFF. Here the CDR3 DNA reads TGTGCCAGCAGCTCCCAAGGGGCGGCCTGGGACACCGGGGAGCTGTTTTTT. The V call is TRBV9, the J call TRBJ2-2, with TRBD1 as a possible D gene (5 bases). CDR1 is SGDLS and CDR2 is YYNGEE in the germline V gene. The CDR3 totals 17 residues. The V end lost 4 bases, the J end lost 3 bases, and 19 bases lay between the germline ends.

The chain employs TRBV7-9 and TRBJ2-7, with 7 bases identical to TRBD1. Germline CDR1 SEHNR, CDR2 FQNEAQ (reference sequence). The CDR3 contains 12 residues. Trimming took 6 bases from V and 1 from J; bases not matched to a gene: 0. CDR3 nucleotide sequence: TGTGCCAGCAGACAGGGGTCCTACGAGCAGTACTTC. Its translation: CASRQGSYEQYF.

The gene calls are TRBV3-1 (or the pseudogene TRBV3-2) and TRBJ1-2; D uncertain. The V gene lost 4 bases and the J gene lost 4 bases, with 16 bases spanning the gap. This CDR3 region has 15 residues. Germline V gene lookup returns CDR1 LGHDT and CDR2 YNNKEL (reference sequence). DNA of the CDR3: TGTGCCAGCAGCCTCGGGATGGAGGACTCCTATGGCTACACCTTC. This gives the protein CASSLGMEDSYGYTF.

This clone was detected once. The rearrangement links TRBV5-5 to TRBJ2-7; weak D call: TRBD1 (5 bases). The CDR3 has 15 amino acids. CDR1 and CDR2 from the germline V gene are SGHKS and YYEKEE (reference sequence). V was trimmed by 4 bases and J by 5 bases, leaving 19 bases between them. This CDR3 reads CASSQAGRLADEQYV. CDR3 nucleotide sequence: TGTGCCAGCAGCCAAGCAGGGCGCCTCGCGGACGAGCAGTACGTC.

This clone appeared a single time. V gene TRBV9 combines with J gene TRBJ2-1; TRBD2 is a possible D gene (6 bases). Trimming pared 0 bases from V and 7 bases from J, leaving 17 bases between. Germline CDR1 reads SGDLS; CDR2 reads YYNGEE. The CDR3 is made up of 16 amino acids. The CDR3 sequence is CASSVGQRAQRNEQFF. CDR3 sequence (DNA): TGTGCCAGCAGCGTAGGTCAGCGGGCTCAAAGGAATGAGCAGTTCTTC.